The 31 T cell receptor beta chains below come from one sample, sequenced in a study of T cells in Graves' hyperthyroidism and ophthalmopathy. RNA transcripts provided the source from which TCR beta CDR3 regions were amplified. HTBI primers were used for first-round RT-PCR of the TCR CDR3. TCRdb redid the calling of the multiplex PCR reads with MiXCR, one entry per CDR3 protein. The sample holds roughly 500,000 distinct CDR3 sequences, 46% seen once. Input material: peripheral blood or thyroid tissue (not recorded which). The receptors were gathered from an adult woman with Graves' disease, either hyperthyroidism or ophthalmopathy (not recorded which).

This clonotype was detected a few times. The chain uses TRBV10-3 and TRBJ2-1; a possible D gene is TRBD1 (6 bases). Germline CDR1 and CDR2: ENHRY and SYGVKD. The CDR3 runs to 14 residues. The germline V and J ends were trimmed by 5 bases and 6 bases, with 14 bases remaining between them. In DNA, the CDR3 is TGTGCCATCAGTCCTATGGGGGCGTCCAATGAGCAGTTCTTC. It specifies CAISPMGASNEQFF.

This clonotype was seen many times. V gene TRBV20-1 combines with J gene TRBJ2-5; a possible D gene is TRBD2 (6 bases). This CDR3 region has 14 residues. The V gene lost 5 bases and the J gene lost 4 bases, with 17 bases spanning the gap. The germline V gene has CDR1 DFQATT and CDR2 SNEGSKA (reference sequence). The DNA for the CDR3 is TGCAGTGCTGTTAGCGGTATGATGGCAGAGACCCAGTACTTC. Encoded protein: CSAVSGMMAETQYF.

J is TRBJ1-3 and V is TRBV7-9; 8 bases line up with TRBD1. After removal of 7 bases from V and 4 bases from J, the junction contained 9 bases not matched to a gene. CDR1 and CDR2 from the germline V gene are SEHNR and FQNEAQ (reference sequence). The CDR3 totals 15 residues. CDR3 in amino acids: CASTDSDRAGNTIYF. In nucleotides, the CDR3 is TGTGCCAGCACCGATTCGGACAGGGCGGGAAACACCATATATTTT. The whole variable domain, remainder taken from reference TRBV7-9 and TRBJ1-3, is DTGVSQNPRHKITKRGQNVTFRCDPISEHNRLYWYRQTLGQGPEFLTYFQNEAQLEKSRLLSDRFSAERPKGSFSTLEIQRTEQGDSAMYLCASTDSDRAGNTIYFGEGSWLTVV.

This clonotype was seen many times. The rearrangement links TRBV4-2 to TRBJ2-7; 7 bases align to TRBD2. This CDR3 spans 15 amino acids. V was pared by 10 bases and J by 1 base, with 13 bases of the junction left unmatched. The germline V gene has CDR1 LGHNA and CDR2 YNFKEQ. Here the CDR3 reads CATKSGLEWSYEQYF. The CDR3 DNA reads as TGTGCCACCAAATCCGGACTAGAGTGGTCCTACGAGCAGTACTTC.

The V and J genes are TRBV20-1 and TRBJ2-7, with 7 bases identical to TRBD2. Looked up from germline, CDR1 is DFQATT and CDR2 is SNEGSKA (reference sequence). Trimming cost V 6 bases and J 1 base; bases outside gene matches: 6. The CDR3 loop spans 13 amino acids. The CDR3, as DNA: TGCAGTGCCACCGGGACTACGTCCTACGAGCAGTACTTC. The encoded protein is CSATGTTSYEQYF.

This sequence joins TRBV19 and TRBJ2-1, with TRBD2 identical over 8 bases. Germline CDR1 is LNHDA and CDR2 is SQIVND (reference sequence). The CDR3 is 15 amino acids. V lost 3 bases and J lost 10; bases outside the gene matches: 11. This CDR3 reads CASSIQASGLIEQFF. CDR3 coding DNA: TGTGCCAGTAGTATCCAGGCTAGCGGGCTGATCGAGCAGTTCTTC.

The chain couples TRBV7-2 to TRBJ1-5; 10 nucleotides match TRBD1. Germline trimming cut 5 bases from V and 6 bases from J; bases unmatched to any gene: 7. This CDR3 contains 15 residues. Germline V lookup: CDR1 SGHTA, CDR2 FQGNSA. CDR3 loop: CASSPGTGVRQPQHF. In DNA, the CDR3 is TGTGCCAGCAGCCCGGGGACAGGGGTTCGTCAGCCCCAGCATTTT. The full variable domain, its missing parts supplied by reference TRBV7-2 and TRBJ1-5, is GAGVSQSPSNKVTEKGKDVELRCDPISGHTALYWYRQSLGQGLEFLIYFQGNSAPDKSGLPSDRFSAERTGGSVSTLTIQRTQQEDSAVYLCASSPGTGVRQPQHFGDGTRLSIL.

This chain's CDR3 is CSAMGGPGNEQYF. The CDR3 nucleotides are TGCAGTGCTATGGGGGGCCCTGGGAACGAGCAGTACTTC. V is TRBV20-1 and J is TRBJ2-7; D is possibly TRBD1 or TRBD2 (6 bases each). This CDR3 contains 13 residues. The V gene's germline CDR1 is DFQATT and CDR2 SNEGSKA (reference sequence). Trimming shortened V by 4 bases and J by 5 bases, and 15 bases separated the two germline ends.

The chain joins TRBV5-1 to TRBJ2-6; D not resolved. V was cut by 4 bases and J by 2 bases, with 13 bases left in between. In germline, CDR1 is SGHRS, CDR2 YFSETQ. The CDR3 is 16 amino acids. The chain's CDR3 is CASSPDGDTGANVLTF. The DNA for the CDR3 is TGCGCCAGCAGCCCCGACGGAGACACTGGGGCCAACGTCCTGACTTTC.

The chain carries TRBV2 and TRBJ2-7; 7 bases match TRBD1. Germline V lookup: CDR1 SNHLY, CDR2 FYNNEI. The CDR3 loop spans 11 amino acids. J was trimmed by 7 bases and V by 7 bases; bases with no gene match: 4. The CDR3, as DNA: TGTGCCAGCACCACGACAGGGGAGCAGTACTTC. Encoded protein: CASTTTGEQYF. The full variable domain, completed using reference TRBV2 and TRBJ2-7, is EPEVTQTPSHQVTQMGQEVILRCVPISNHLYFYWYRQILGQKVEFLVSFYNNEISEKSEIFDDQFSVERPDGSNFTLKIRSTKLEDSAMYFCASTTTGEQYFGPGTRLTVT.

This clonotype was seen a handful of times. V is TRBV20-1 and J is TRBJ1-5; no reliable D call. The germline CDR1 and CDR2 sequences are DFQATT and SNEGSKA (reference sequence). CDR3 length: 14 amino acids. V lost 2 bases and J lost 0, with 8 bases in between. CDR3 region: CSARNIHSNQPQHF. In DNA, the CDR3 is TGCAGTGCTAGAAACATCCATAGCAATCAGCCCCAGCATTTT.

On this clonotype itself: This may stem from a read error, because a much larger clone lies one nucleotide away. The chain couples TRBV19 to TRBJ2-2; 8 bases align to TRBD1. The CDR3 has 16 residues. Germline V CDR1 and CDR2: LNHDA, SQIVND (reference sequence). The chain's CDR3 is CASSLRQGSDTGELLF. For the CDR3, the DNA is TGTGCCAGTAGTCTTCGACAGGGGAGCGACACCGGGGAGCTGCTTTTT.

Many counts were recorded for this clonotype. CDR3 protein: CATEPTVGKSNQPQHF. CDR3 DNA: TGTGCCACGGAACCAACAGTCGGTAAAAGCAATCAGCCCCAGCATTTT. The chain has TRBV10-3 and TRBJ1-5; D call uncertain. Per the germline V gene, CDR1 is ENHRY and CDR2 is SYGVKD. With 10 bases removed from V and 1 base from J, the gap between germline ends came to 20 bases. The CDR3 sequence is 16 residues long.

The V and J genes are TRBV10-3 and TRBJ1-1; D is unresolved. Trimming took 4 bases from V and 5 from J, leaving 23 bases between them. Germline V CDR1 and CDR2: ENHRY, SYGVKD. This CDR3 spans 17 amino acids. The CDR3 is CAISASGLGRDETEAFF. The CDR3 DNA sequence: TGTGCCATCAGTGCCTCCGGACTGGGGAGGGATGAAACTGAAGCTTTCTTT.

As for this clonotype: Just one base apart from a much larger clone, this may be a read error. The chain is built from TRBV5-1 and TRBJ2-2, with TRBD2 matching 9 bases. The CDR3 length is 15 residues. The V gene's germline CDR1 is SGHRS and CDR2 YFSETQ. The junction had 1 base not matched to a gene; V was cut back by 2 bases and J by 2 bases. CDR3 DNA: TGCGCCAGCAGCTTACTAGCGGGCAACACCGGGGAGCTGTTTTTT. Translated, it gives CASSLLAGNTGELFF. Filled out from reference TRBV5-1 and TRBJ2-2, the complete variable domain reads KAGVTQTPRYLIKTRGQQVTLSCSPISGHRSVSWYQQTPGQGLQFLFEYFSETQRNKGNFPGRFSGRQFSNSRSEMNVSTLELGDSALYLCASSLLAGNTGELFFGEGSRLTVL.

This clonotype was seen only a few times. The rearrangement uses TRBV7-6 and TRBJ2-3; TRBD2 matches 7 bases. This CDR3 comprises 13 residues. Germline loops: CDR1 SGHVS, CDR2 FNYEAQ. V trimming: 7 bases; J trimming: 6 bases; junction bases outside the gene matches: 7. CDR3 in amino acids: CASTNSGSDTQYF. For the CDR3, the DNA is TGTGCCAGCACCAATAGCGGGTCGGATACGCAGTATTTT.

The chain combines TRBV20-1 with TRBJ2-7; D may be TRBD2 (6 bases). Germline CDR1 DFQATT, CDR2 SNEGSKA (reference sequence). Trimming stripped 6 bases from V and 4 bases from J, with 28 bases between. The CDR3 spans 17 residues. Written as DNA, the CDR3 is TGCAGTGCACTACCTAACTCGCCGGGACTCGACGGGTACGAGCAGTACTTC. It codes for CSALPNSPGLDGYEQYF.

As for this clonotype: Its ends do not fully match the called genes, so a read error is possible. The gene calls are TRBV10-2 and TRBJ1-2, with a possible D match to TRBD1 (5 bases). The CDR3 covers 14 residues. CDR1 and CDR2 from the germline V gene are WSHSY and SAAADI. CDR3: CASSDGGTNYGYTF. Written as DNA, the CDR3 is TGTGCCAGCAGTGACGGGGGGACTAACTATGGCTACACCTTC.

This clonotype has only a few counts. The rearrangement uses TRBV15 and TRBJ2-3, with TRBD2 matching 7 bases. Germline values: CDR1 LNHNV, CDR2 YYDKDF (reference sequence). The CDR3 covers 15 residues. After removal of 2 bases from V and 6 bases from J, the junction contained 8 bases not matched to a gene. The CDR3: CATSRTRDSGDTQYF. CDR3 in DNA: TGTGCCACCAGCAGAACCAGGGATAGCGGGGATACGCAGTATTTT. Full variable domain (missing parts from reference TRBV15 and TRBJ2-3): DAMVIQNPRYQVTQFGKPVTLSCSQTLNHNVMYWYQQKSSQAPKLLFHYYDKDFNNEADTPDNFQSRRPNTSFCFLDIRSPGLGDTAMYLCATSRTRDSGDTQYFGPGTRLTVL.

The chain links TRBV10-3 to TRBJ2-3; TRBD1 matches at 10 bases. Unmatched junction bases numbered 6, after V lost 6 bases and J lost 0 bases. The CDR3 is 16 residues long. Germline CDR1 ENHRY, CDR2 SYGVKD. The CDR3 coding sequence is TGTGCCATCAGGATGGGACAGGGGCTTAGCACAGATACGCAGTATTTT. This sequence encodes CAIRMGQGLSTDTQYF.

This clonotype was seen more than once but under ten times. The rearrangement links TRBV7-3 to TRBJ1-1; D is uncertain. The CDR3 length is 14 residues. The germline CDR1 and CDR2 sequences are SGHTA and FQGTGA. V shed 2 bases and J shed 7 bases, with 14 bases lying between them. For the CDR3, the DNA is TGTGCCAGCAGCTTAGGGTCCATGGGCGGTGAAGCTTTCTTT. As protein: CASSLGSMGGEAFF.

Ten or more counts support this clonotype. The chain uses TRBV2 and TRBJ2-5; D is tentatively TRBD1 or TRBD2 (5 bases each). Germline loops: CDR1 SNHLY, CDR2 FYNNEI. Between the trimmed V and J ends, which lost 6 bases and 5 bases, there was a span of 10 bases. The CDR3 is made up of 12 amino acids. The CDR3 here is CASSRDLETQYF. The CDR3, as DNA: TGTGCCAGCAGCCGGGACCTGGAGACCCAGTACTTC.

There are a few counts of this clonotype. The rearrangement uses TRBV7-8 and TRBJ1-2, with D perhaps TRBD1 (5 bases). Per the germline V gene, CDR1 is SGHVS and CDR2 is FQNEAQ. Trimming left V 6 bases short and J 4 bases short, with 18 bases between. The CDR3 sequence is 15 residues long. The CDR3 loop is CASSLQGGEIYGYTF. The CDR3 nucleotides read TGTGCCAGCAGTCTGCAGGGAGGGGAGATCTATGGCTACACCTTC. Full variable domain (remainder filled in from reference TRBV7-8 and TRBJ1-2): GAGVSQSPRYKVAKRGQDVALRCDPISGHVSLFWYQQALGQGPEFLTYFQNEAQLDKSGLPSDRFFAERPEGSVSTLKIQRTQQEDSAVYLCASSLQGGEIYGYTFGSGTRLTVV.

As DNA, the CDR3 is TGTGCCAGCAGTGGAGTATACGAGGGCGGCTACACCTTC. This codes for CASSGVYEGGYTF. V usage is TRBV2 and J usage is TRBJ1-2, with D hard to call. The CDR3 runs 13 residues. The V gene lost 4 bases and the J gene lost 8 bases, with 14 bases spanning the gap. The germline V gene has CDR1 SNHLY and CDR2 FYNNEI.

This clonotype came up once. The gene calls are TRBV7-3 and TRBJ1-1; D remains ambiguous. V was pared by 4 bases and J by 0 bases, with 12 bases between. CDR3 length equals 15 residues. In germline, CDR1 is SGHTA, CDR2 FQGTGA. This chain's CDR3 is CASSSGGRVNTEAFF. The CDR3 nucleotides read TGTGCCAGCAGCTCCGGAGGACGGGTGAACACTGAAGCTTTCTTT.

This clonotype occurred many times. V and J are TRBV7-9 and TRBJ1-4, with no clear D. V lost 2 bases, J lost 2 bases, and 9 bases lay in between. The CDR3 length is 15 residues. The V gene's germline CDR1 is SEHNR and CDR2 FQNEAQ (reference sequence). This CDR3 is CASSLKGLTNEKLFF. Here the CDR3 DNA reads TGTGCCAGCAGCTTAAAAGGGTTGACTAATGAAAAACTGTTTTTT.

The sample holds many counts of this clonotype. V gene TRBV11-2 combines with J gene TRBJ2-2; no clear D gene. V was shortened by 4 bases and J by 6 bases, with 12 bases between the two germline ends. From germline, CDR1 is SGHAT and CDR2 FQNNGV. The CDR3 runs to 14 residues. CDR3 DNA: TGTGCCAGCAGCTCCACGGCCGGCTCCGGGGAGCTGTTTTTT. This translates into CASSSTAGSGELFF.

There are a few counts of this clonotype. The chain links TRBV29-1 to TRBJ1-2; D possibly corresponds to TRBD1 (5 bases). The CDR3 is 17 residues long. V lost 4 bases and J 2 bases, leaving 23 bases between the germline ends. Germline V gene data show CDR1 as SQVTM and CDR2 as ANQGSEA. CDR3: CSVGGAREEVSNYGYTF. The CDR3 nucleotides are TGCAGCGTTGGAGGGGCTAGAGAAGAGGTTTCGAACTATGGCTACACCTTC.

The chain joins TRBV7-9 to TRBJ1-2, with 8 bases identical to TRBD1. The CDR3 sequence is 16 residues long. Germline trimming cut 5 bases from V and 5 bases from J; bases unmatched to any gene: 13. Per germline, CDR1 SEHNR and CDR2 FQNEAQ (reference sequence). CDR3: CASSRRTGREPYGYTF. CDR3 DNA sequence: TGTGCCAGCAGCCGCAGGACAGGGCGTGAACCTTATGGCTACACCTTC. Full variable domain (missing parts from reference TRBV7-9 and TRBJ1-2): DTGVSQNPRHKITKRGQNVTFRCDPISEHNRLYWYRQTLGQGPEFLTYFQNEAQLEKSRLLSDRFSAERPKGSFSTLEIQRTEQGDSAMYLCASSRRTGREPYGYTFGSGTRLTVV.

This clonotype was detected ten times or more. The CDR3: CASSQGLNPGRSDYGYTF. The CDR3 nucleotides read TGTGCCAGCAGCCAAGGACTAAACCCGGGACGTAGTGATTATGGCTACACCTTC. The chain employs TRBV14 and TRBJ1-2; maybe TRBD1 (5 bases). CDR3 length equals 18 residues. Germline V gene data show CDR1 as SGHDN and CDR2 as FVKESK. V lost 1 base, J lost 5 bases, and 23 bases lay in between.

This clonotype was seen ten or more times. This sequence joins TRBV20-1 and TRBJ2-7, with D unresolved. V gave up 3 bases and J gave up 6 bases, with 15 bases separating them. Looked up from germline, CDR1 is DFQATT and CDR2 is SNEGSKA (reference sequence). CDR3 length equals 13 residues. The CDR3 DNA reads as TGCAGTGCTAGGGTTCCCCGGCTGAGCGAGCAGTACTTC. This gives the protein CSARVPRLSEQYF.